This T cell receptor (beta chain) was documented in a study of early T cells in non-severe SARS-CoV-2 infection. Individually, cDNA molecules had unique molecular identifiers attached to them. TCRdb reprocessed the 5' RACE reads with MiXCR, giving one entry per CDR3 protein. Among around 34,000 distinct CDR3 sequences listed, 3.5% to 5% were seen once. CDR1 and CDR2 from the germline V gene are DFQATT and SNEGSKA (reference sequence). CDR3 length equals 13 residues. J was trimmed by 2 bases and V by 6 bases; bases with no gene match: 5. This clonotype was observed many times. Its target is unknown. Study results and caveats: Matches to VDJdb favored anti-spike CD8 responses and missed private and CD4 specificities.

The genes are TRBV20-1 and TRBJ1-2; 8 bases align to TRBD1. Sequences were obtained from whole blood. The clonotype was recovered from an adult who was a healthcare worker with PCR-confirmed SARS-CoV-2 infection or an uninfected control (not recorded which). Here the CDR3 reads CSAKGQENYGYTF. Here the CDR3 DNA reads TGCAGTGCCAAGGGACAGGAGAACTATGGCTACACCTTC.